Sequencing of this T cell receptor beta chain was carried out in a study of T cell responses to AZD1222 COVID-19 vaccine. Study-wide points: The study found vaccine-associated CD4 TCRs spanning spike, dominant at 160-218 and 743-854. Possibly, clonal diversity was underestimated; donors were largely white British and included more females. Baseline seropositivity characterized only a handful of AZD1222 recipients.

From germline, CDR1 is SGHDT and CDR2 YYEEEE. The CDR3 loop spans 16 amino acids. V shed 0 bases and J 0 bases; nucleotides not matched to a gene: 2. The method was immunoSEQ multiplex PCR; TCRdb's version includes in-frame clones alone and lacks a portion of them. This sample has around 150,000 clones, with around 85% found just once. About this clone: Its antigen remains unidentified.

This sequence joins TRBV5-6 and TRBJ2-2; 7 nucleotides match TRBD1. Sequenced here: peripheral blood, sampled 28 days after the second dose of the MenACWY control vaccine. The TCR originated in an adult who received the MenACWY meningococcal vaccine as a control. The CDR3 loop reads CASSLAGTANTGELFF. Written as DNA, the CDR3 is TGTGCCAGCAGCTTGGCCGGGACAGCGAACACCGGGGAGCTGTTTTTT.